This is a list of T cell receptor beta chains from one sample in a study of technical replicates of blood from several donors. Profiled with immunoSEQ multiplex PCR; TCRdb holds only in-frame clones, not every one. Among about 82,000 clones listed, 96% were seen once. The sample consisted of T cells isolated from PBMCs. The receptors come from a human donor in good health. Each CDR3 is given with its conserved first and last residue. Each record gives: J gene, V gene, clone size, D gene, CDR3 protein, CDR3 DNA. A D gene is named only where the DNA matches it firmly. Size is stated for part of the rows, as once, few or many counts, or as a class when the clone is expanded.

>TRBJ2-5|TRBV13|NA|TRBD1
CASSGHPGTGETQYF
TGTGCCAGCAGCGGACACCCGGGGACAGGGGAGACCCAGTACTTC
>TRBJ1-2|TRBV30|once|TRBD1
CAWSVSGQHGYTF
TGTGCCTGGAGTGTATCGGGACAGCATGGCTACACCTTC
>TRBJ2-7|TRBV9|NA|TRBD2
CASSGGRGLAGEIHYEQYF
TGTGCCAGCAGCGGGGGGAGGGGACTAGCGGGTGAAATCCACTACGAGCAGTACTTC
>TRBJ2-2|TRBV6-4|NA|TRBD2
CASSELAGVAGELFF
TGTGCCAGCAGTGAACTAGCGGGCGTCGCCGGGGAGCTGTTTTTT
>TRBJ1-4|TRBV9|NA|NA
CASSVDSGGTNEKLFF
TGTGCCAGCAGCGTAGATTCTGGGGGGACTAATGAAAAACTGTTTTTT
>TRBJ2-7|TRBV7-9|NA|TRBD1
CASSPWGQGYEQYF
TGTGCCAGCAGCCCCTGGGGACAGGGCTACGAGCAGTACTTC
>TRBJ2-6|TRBV7-8|NA|NA
CASSLETHRAGANVLTF
TGTGCCAGCAGCTTAGAAACGCACAGGGCTGGGGCCAACGTCCTGACTTTC
>TRBJ1-4|TRBV6-1|NA|TRBD1
CASSDGQGRNEKLFF
TGTGCCAGCAGTGACGGACAGGGGAGAAATGAAAAACTGTTTTTT
>TRBJ1-4|TRBV5-1|NA|NA
CASREGGTTNEKLFF
TGCGCCAGCCGTGAGGGCGGCACAACTAATGAAAAACTGTTTTTT
>TRBJ2-1|TRBV5-4|NA|NA
CASSSGTHRDEQFF
TGTGCCAGCAGCTCCGGTACCCACCGGGATGAGCAGTTCTTC
>TRBJ2-1|TRBV28|once|NA
CASSFSMMGPFF
TGTGCCAGCAGTTTTAGTATGATGGGGCCGTTCTTC
>TRBJ1-1|TRBV10-3|NA|NA
CAITSGLNTEAFF
TGTGCCATCACGTCAGGGTTGAACACTGAAGCTTTCTTT
>TRBJ2-7|TRBV4-2|once|NA
CASSQDRQGGYEQYF
TGTGCCAGCAGCCAAGATAGGCAGGGCGGCTACGAGCAGTACTTC
>TRBJ2-5|TRBV7-8|NA|TRBD2
CASSPTIAGGPGEETQYF
TGTGCCAGCAGCCCCACGATAGCGGGAGGGCCAGGTGAAGAGACCCAGTACTTC
>TRBJ1-2|TRBV12-5|NA|NA
CASGLTYREGDYGYTF
TGTGCTAGTGGTTTGACATACAGGGAGGGAGATTATGGCTACACCTTC
>TRBJ2-5|TRBV21-1|NA|NA
CASSKVAGVETQYF
TGTGCCAGCAGCAAAGTGGCAGGGGTAGAGACCCAGTACTTC
>TRBJ1-6|TRBV6-5|NA|NA
CASSYSTGSNNSPLHF
TGTGCCAGCAGTTACTCAACAGGATCCAATAATTCACCCCTCCACTTT
>TRBJ2-4|TRBV5-5|NA|NA
CASSLAPGLASQNIQYF
TGTGCCAGCAGCTTGGCCCCCGGGCTAGCGAGCCAAAACATTCAGTACTTC
>TRBJ2-6|TRBV5-1|NA|NA
CASSLSRSYGANVLTF
TGCGCCAGCAGCTTGTCCAGGTCGTATGGGGCCAACGTCCTGACTTTC
>TRBJ2-7|TRBV27|NA|TRBD1
CARPGQGLVQYF
TGTGCCAGGCCGGGACAGGGGTTGGTGCAGTACTTC
>TRBJ2-7|TRBV5-1|NA|NA
CASSPGSRGFEQYF
TGCGCCAGCAGCCCTGGGTCCAGAGGCTTCGAGCAGTACTTC
>TRBJ2-7|TRBV29-1|NA|NA
CSVVELGANEQYF
TGCAGCGTTGTGGAGCTGGGGGCGAACGAGCAGTACTTC
>TRBJ1-3|TRBV6-5|NA|NA
CASSGPRSGNTIYF
TGTGCCAGCTCGGGTCCACGCAGTGGAAACACCATATATTTT
>TRBJ2-3|TRBV4-1|NA|NA
CASSQAFTPTDTQYF
TGCGCCAGCAGCCAAGCTTTCACACCCACAGATACGCAGTATTTT
>TRBJ1-1|TRBV4-1|few|NA
CASSQEGGMLAEAFF
TGCGCCAGCAGCCAAGAGGGAGGGATGTTGGCTGAAGCTTTCTTT
>TRBJ1-1|TRBV5-1|NA|NA
CASSFGALAEAFF
TGCGCCAGCAGCTTTGGGGCCCTAGCTGAAGCTTTCTTT
>TRBJ2-1|TRBV4-1|NA|NA
CASSPVGTAVRLASKGQFF
TGCGCCAGCAGCCCGGTCGGGACAGCCGTAAGACTAGCGAGCAAGGGGCAGTTCTTC
>TRBJ2-7|TRBV6-1|NA|TRBD1
CASFRDRGLYEQYF
TGTGCCAGCTTCCGGGACAGGGGGCTGTACGAGCAGTACTTC
>TRBJ2-7|TRBV19|NA|TRBD2
CASSISGSSDEQYF
TGTGCCAGTAGTATTAGCGGGAGTTCCGACGAGCAGTACTTC
>TRBJ1-1|TRBV6-1|NA|TRBD1
CASRTGTANTEAFF
TGTGCCAGCAGAACCGGGACAGCAAACACTGAAGCTTTCTTT
>TRBJ2-7|TRBV30|NA|TRBD2
CAWSVGLAGWLQYF
TGTGCCTGGAGTGTGGGTCTAGCGGGATGGCTGCAGTACTTC
>TRBJ2-1|TRBV7-6|NA|TRBD2
CASSLESASGIFEQFF
TGTGCCAGCAGCTTAGAGTCGGCTAGCGGGATTTTCGAGCAGTTCTTC
>TRBJ1-4|TRBV28|NA|TRBD1
CASSSDRGSEKLFF
TGTGCCAGCAGTTCGGACAGGGGGAGCGAAAAACTGTTTTTT
>TRBJ2-3|TRBV11-2|NA|TRBD1
CASSSPPGTGDTQYF
TGTGCCAGCAGCTCCCCACCCGGGACAGGGGACACGCAGTATTTT
>TRBJ2-7|TRBV27|NA|TRBD1
CASSLYRGGDEQYF
TGTGCCAGCAGTTTGTACAGGGGTGGAGACGAGCAGTACTTC
>TRBJ1-1|TRBV5-4|NA|NA
CASSLDRVSEAFF
TGTGCCAGCAGCTTGGACAGGGTCTCTGAAGCTTTCTTT
>TRBJ2-2|TRBV5-1|NA|TRBD1
CASSWGTGNTGELFF
TGCGCCAGCAGCTGGGGGACAGGGAACACCGGGGAGCTGTTTTTT
>TRBJ1-1|TRBV4-1|NA|NA
CASTQGSEAFF
TGCGCCAGCACACAGGGCTCTGAAGCTTTCTTT
>TRBJ2-2|TRBV5-1|NA|TRBD2
CASSPRLAGNTGELFF
TGCGCCAGCAGCCCTAGACTAGCGGGTAACACCGGGGAGCTGTTTTTT
>TRBJ1-2|TRBV6-1|NA|NA
CASSERREDNLYGYTF
TGTGCCAGCAGTGAGAGGAGGGAAGATAACCTCTATGGCTACACCTTC
>TRBJ2-7|TRBV28|NA|TRBD1
CASSWGTGKLYEQYF
TGTGCCAGCAGTTGGGGGACAGGGAAATTGTACGAGCAGTACTTC
>TRBJ2-7|TRBV6-5|NA|NA
CASSFRGEGSYEQYF
TGTGCCAGCAGTTTTAGGGGGGAGGGCTCCTACGAGCAGTACTTC